This is a list of T cell receptor beta chains from one sample in a study of cytomegalovirus exposure and HLA in healthy donors. Profiled with immunoSEQ multiplex PCR; TCRdb holds only in-frame clones, not every one. Of 150,000 to 200,000 clones in the sample, 75% to 80% were seen once. The sequenced sample was PBMCs. Receptor source: a man aged 50 to 60 in good health and CMV-seropositive. CDR3s include the opening cysteine and the closing phenylalanine or tryptophan. Fields, in order: CDR3 protein, V gene, CDR3 length.

CASSLGSRVGYGYTF | TRBV5-1 | 15
CASSPLAGGPLQETQYF | TRBV28 | 17
CASSFVDSLTYEQYF | TRBV5-5 | 15
CASTLGQENQPQHF | TRBV28 | 14
CAISEGVGTDYYNSPLHF | TRBV10-3 | 18
CASSASGQGASSGYTF | TRBV7-9 | 16
CASSQGLKLGYTF | TRBV13 | 13
CASSIWGRETQYF | TRBV19 | 13
CASSLWGGRGGHNEQFF | TRBV5-8 | 17
CASSSGRYNEQFF | TRBV7-2 | 13
CASSLAPTGANSPLHF | TRBV7-6 | 16
CSVGPGGAEAFF | TRBV29-1 | 12
CASSVTGLTRNEQFF | TRBV9 | 15
CASSLATGSSYNEQFF | TRBV5-6 | 16
CASSPTGQITNYGYTF | TRBV19 | 16
CASSLDRGGYTIYF | TRBV5-1 | 14
CASSLVGQGAYDEQYF | TRBV5-1 | 16
CASSFRSTGVTGELFF | TRBV11-2 | 16
CAWSSRQGDGEKLFF | TRBV30 | 15
CASSLSDRGDYEQYF | TRBV7-8 | 15
CASSPDTGSGNTIYF | TRBV4-1 | 15
CSVVGMGARGNSYNEQFF | TRBV29-1 | 18
CAIGGEGSYNEQFF | TRBV10-3 | 14
CSAVRRQGARNTEAFF | TRBV29-1 | 16
CASSQQGVGTYEQYF | TRBV6-1 | 15
CASSARQNSNYGYTF | TRBV7-8 | 15
CASRGQGTYGYTF | TRBV9 | 13
CASSPRTGVNSPLHF | TRBV28 | 15
CASSPSTGETEAFF | TRBV18 | 14
CASSTGAGNTIYF | TRBV10-2 | 13
CASSEQDRYEQYF | TRBV2 | 13
CASSVGQGLTTNYGYTF | TRBV9 | 17
CASRVVVSNTGELFF | TRBV6-1 | 15
CSARTGAYNSPLHF | TRBV29-1 | 14
CASSQRGGNRNQPQHF | TRBV18 | 16
CASSGTQVSTDTQYF | TRBV2 | 15
CASSSVDRKTQYF | TRBV5-1 | 13
CASSHAGGISKNIQYF | TRBV7-9 | 16
CASSLRGQGIRNTIYF | TRBV5-6 | 16
CASSQGAHNSPLHF | TRBV27 | 14
CASSQFRRADTGELFF | TRBV5-1 | 16
CASSQSKGGGEQYF | TRBV23-1 | 14
CASSKRGSDNQPQHF | TRBV21-1 | 15
CASSLAGQNSPLHF | TRBV5-1 | 14
CASSPLGGQSTGELFF | TRBV27 | 16
CASRGRVSDTQYF | TRBV9 | 13
CASSLTRTGGVEAFF | TRBV7-3 | 15